These 18 T cell receptor beta chains came from one sample sequenced in a study of CD8+ T cells in alopecia areata. Reverse transcription of extracted RNA yielded cDNA, which provided the sequencing template. The table came from immunoSEQ multiplex PCR; TCRdb's copy has only in-frame clones and leaves some out. The table includes more than 90,000 clones, roughly two fifths detected once. Sequencing input: CD4+ T cells sorted from blood. Receptors were obtained from a human donor with alopecia areata.

This clone showed up just a few times. The chain couples TRBV11-2 to TRBJ2-3; D remains unclear. CDR1 and CDR2 from the germline V gene are SGHAT and FQNNGV. Deletions cut 1 base from V and 1 base from J, with 9 bases between. The CDR3 has 15 amino acids. The chain's CDR3 is CASSLAGAGTDTQYF. The CDR3 DNA reads TGTGCCAGCAGCTTAGCCGGAGCCGGCACAGATACGCAGTATTTT.

V usage is TRBV29-1 and J usage is TRBJ1-3; weak D call: TRBD1 (5 bases). Trimming removed 4 bases at V and 8 bases at J, with 18 bases between. The CDR3 consists of 14 residues. Germline CDR1 is SQVTM and CDR2 is ANQGSEA. CDR3 nucleotide sequence: TGCAGCGTTGGAGCTCGAGGGGAGGGAGACACCATATATTTT. It encodes CSVGARGEGDTIYF.

J is TRBJ1-5 and V is TRBV4-2; TRBD1 might be the D (5 bases). Trimming removed 1 base from V and 6 bases from J, with 10 bases in between. The CDR3 is 14 amino acids. Per the germline V gene, CDR1 is LGHNA and CDR2 is YNFKEQ. In nucleotides, the CDR3 is TGTGCCAGCAGCCAAGGAGAGGGGAGTCAGCCCCAGCATTTT. Its translation is CASSQGEGSQPQHF.

This clone was seen a handful of times. The chain couples TRBV7-9 to TRBJ2-1, with 8 bases identical to TRBD2. The CDR3 contains 14 residues. Germline V gives CDR1 SEHNR, CDR2 FQNEAQ (reference sequence). The V segment lost 5 bases and the J segment 7 bases; nucleotides outside the gene matches: 7. CDR3 in amino acids: CASSEAGGGNEQFF. CDR3 coding DNA: TGTGCCAGCAGCGAGGCGGGAGGAGGTAATGAGCAGTTCTTC.

The chain is built from TRBV29-1 and TRBJ1-1; TRBD1 matches at 9 bases. The CDR3 sequence is 12 residues long. Germline CDR1 and CDR2: SQVTM and ANQGSEA. The V gene end was trimmed by 6 bases and the J gene end by 4 bases; junction bases not matched to a gene: 3. The chain's CDR3 is CSVTTGGTEAFF. DNA of the CDR3: TGCAGCGTAACGACAGGGGGCACTGAAGCTTTCTTT.

V is TRBV30 and J is TRBJ2-3; no firm D call. This CDR3 spans 12 amino acids. Germline V gives CDR1 GTSNPN, CDR2 SVGIG (reference sequence). V was trimmed by 0 bases and J by 8 bases, leaving 9 bases between them. The CDR3 DNA reads TGTGCCTGGAGTGTACCGTCTGGTACGCAGTATTTT. It codes for CAWSVPSGTQYF.

This chain uses TRBV30 with TRBJ2-7, with 8 bases aligning to TRBD2. V was pared by 7 bases and J by 0 bases, with 2 bases of the junction left unmatched. CDR3 length: 12 amino acids. From germline, CDR1 is GTSNPN and CDR2 SVGIG (reference sequence). In DNA form, the CDR3 reads TGTGCCTCGCGGGGGGCCTCCTACGAGCAGTACTTC. It codes for CASRGASYEQYF. Using reference TRBV30 and TRBJ2-7 for the parts outside the CDR3, the full variable domain is SQTIHQWPATLVQPVGSPLSLECTVEGTSNPNLYWYRQAAGRGLQLLFYSVGIGQISSEVPQNLSASRPQDRQFILSSKKLLLSDSGFYLCASRGASYEQYFGPGTRLTVT.

The genes are TRBV2 and TRBJ1-1; tentatively, D is TRBD1 (5 bases). The V gene lost 1 base and the J gene lost 3 bases, with 6 bases spanning the gap. CDR1 and CDR2 (germline): SNHLY, FYNNEI. The CDR3 loop spans 13 amino acids. For the CDR3, the DNA is TGTGCCAGCAGTGAAGAGGGGTACACTGAAGCTTTCTTT. Translated, it gives CASSEEGYTEAFF.

The chain joins TRBV7-2 to TRBJ2-5, with 9 bases lining up with TRBD1. V lost 3 bases, J lost 5 bases, and 7 bases stayed unmatched. CDR1 SGHTA and CDR2 FQGNSA come from the germline V gene. CDR3 size: 15 residues. The CDR3 DNA is TGTGCCAGCAGCTTGGGACAGGGCCCTTGGGAGACCCAGTACTTC. This sequence encodes CASSLGQGPWETQYF.

This clone was seen a few times. This chain links TRBV5-4 with TRBJ2-3; D is undetermined. In germline, CDR1 is SGHNT, CDR2 YYREEE (reference sequence). V shed 0 bases and J shed 5 bases, with 4 bases lying between them. This CDR3 comprises 12 residues. CDR3 bases: TGTGCCAGCAGCTTGGAGTTAGATACGCAGTATTTT. It specifies CASSLELDTQYF.

This chain links TRBV7-9 with TRBJ2-7; D ambiguous. Trimming removed 2 bases from V and 6 bases from J, with 11 bases in between. The CDR3 has 13 amino acids. Germline V gives CDR1 SEHNR, CDR2 FQNEAQ (reference sequence). The CDR3 coding sequence is TGTGCCAGCAGCTTATCAAGTGGCCTCGAGCAGTACTTC. Residues: CASSLSSGLEQYF.

This clone has just one count. V gene TRBV5-1 combines with J gene TRBJ2-5; the match to TRBD1 covers 8 bases. Germline CDR1 SGHRS, CDR2 YFSETQ. The CDR3 has 16 amino acids. V lost 4 bases to trimming and J lost 5 bases; unmatched junction nucleotides: 13. DNA of the CDR3: TGCGCCAGCAGCGGAGGGACAGGCCCGGCTCGGGAGACCCAGTACTTC. This translates into CASSGGTGPARETQYF.

This sequence joins TRBV29-1 and TRBJ2-5; TRBD1 might be the D (6 bases). Germline loops: CDR1 SQVTM, CDR2 ANQGSEA. This CDR3 is built from 13 residues. V dropped 4 bases and J dropped 4 bases, with 13 bases sitting between them. CDR3 bases: TGCAGCGTTGGTAGGGACATGGGAGAGACCCAGTACTTC. Protein product: CSVGRDMGETQYF.

In this sample, this clone turned up a few times. The chain joins TRBV5-1 to TRBJ2-2; D unclear. Trimming took off 4 bases at V and 2 bases at J, with 15 bases between the two ends. Per germline, CDR1 SGHRS and CDR2 YFSETQ. The CDR3 is 16 residues long. This CDR3 reads CASSKLGSTNTGELFF. The CDR3 region has the DNA TGCGCCAGCAGCAAGTTGGGGTCCACAAACACCGGGGAGCTGTTTTTT.

This chain uses TRBV25-1 with TRBJ2-2; D gene ambiguous. The germline V and J ends were trimmed by 2 bases and 7 bases, with 8 bases remaining between them. The germline V gene encodes CDR1 MGHDK and CDR2 SYGVNS. The CDR3 runs to 13 residues. CDR3 residues: CASSEGRIGELFF. The DNA for the CDR3 is TGTGCCAGCAGTGAAGGCCGTATCGGGGAGCTGTTTTTT.

The gene calls are TRBV4-2 and TRBJ2-7; 7 positions match TRBD1. The length of the CDR3 is 15 residues. The V and J ends lost 1 base and 7 bases, in that order; junction bases with no gene match: 10. From germline, CDR1 is LGHNA and CDR2 YNFKEQ. CDR3: CASSQGLDRVGEQYF. CDR3 DNA: TGTGCCAGCAGCCAAGGCCTCGACAGGGTCGGAGAGCAGTACTTC.

The chain employs TRBV28 and TRBJ2-7; tentative D call: TRBD2 (5 bases). The germline gives CDR1 MDHEN, CDR2 SYDVKM. Deletions cut 5 bases from V and 5 bases from J, with 10 bases between. The CDR3 length is 12 residues. The CDR3 DNA is TGTGCCAGCAGTCCCCCCGGGGACGAGCAGTACTTC. The encoded protein is CASSPPGDEQYF.

This clone was seen a handful of times. Other DNA sequences within the sample encode an identical CDR3. The J gene is TRBJ2-6, the V gene TRBV29-1; D is unresolved. The CDR3 loop spans 12 amino acids. Germline V gene lookup returns CDR1 SQVTM and CDR2 ANQGSEA. V dropped 6 bases and J dropped 1 base, with 4 bases sitting between them. In DNA form, the CDR3 reads TGCAGCGTACCTTCTGGGGCCAACGTCCTGACTTTC. Translating it yields CSVPSGANVLTF.